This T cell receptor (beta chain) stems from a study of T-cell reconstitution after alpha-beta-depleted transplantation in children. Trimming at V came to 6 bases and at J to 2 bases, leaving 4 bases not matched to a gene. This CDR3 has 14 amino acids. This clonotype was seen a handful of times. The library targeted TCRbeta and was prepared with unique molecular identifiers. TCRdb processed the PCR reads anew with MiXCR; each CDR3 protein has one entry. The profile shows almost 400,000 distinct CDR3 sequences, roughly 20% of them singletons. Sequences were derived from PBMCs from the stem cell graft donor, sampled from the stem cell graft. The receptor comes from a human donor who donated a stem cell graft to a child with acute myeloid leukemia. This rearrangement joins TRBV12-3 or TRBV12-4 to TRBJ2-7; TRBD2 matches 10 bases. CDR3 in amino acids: CASRPSGSTYEQYF. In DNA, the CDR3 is TGTGCCAGCAGACCTAGCGGGAGCACCTACGAGCAGTACTTC.